These 5 T cell receptor beta chains were sequenced from one sample in a study of a mutant IDH1 vaccine in newly diagnosed glioma. TCRdb's table, derived via immunoSEQ multiplex PCR, lists solely in-frame clones and lacks some. The sample yields tens of thousands of clones, around 87% seen once. These receptors lack a known antigen. Time point specified: week 35, safety follow-up. Vaccine doses each comprised 300 ug of mutant IDH1 20-mer peptide, with topical imiquimod. Material: PBMCs, obtained from a glioma patient whose treatment included an IDH1 peptide vaccine. The receptors here all came from a man aged 25 to 40 with glioma.

V is TRBV7-2 and J is TRBJ1-6, with a tentative D call TRBD1 (5 bases). The CDR3 sequence is 14 residues long. Per the germline V gene, CDR1 is SGHTA and CDR2 is FQGNSA. V shed 5 bases and J shed 8 bases, with 13 bases lying between them. The CDR3 DNA is TGTGCCAGCAGCCTCCGGGCCAGGGATTCACCCCTCCACTTT. Its protein product is CASSLRARDSPLHF.

The V gene is TRBV11-3, the J gene TRBJ1-1; tentatively, D is TRBD1 (6 bases). The CDR3 consists of 14 residues. The V gene's germline CDR1 is SGHNT and CDR2 YENEEA. The V end lost 0 bases, the J end lost 6 bases, and 11 bases lay between the germline ends. The CDR3 coding sequence is TGTGCCAGCAGCTTAGACGGACAGACGGCTGAAGCTTTCTTT. It translates to CASSLDGQTAEAFF.

The chain uses TRBV9 and TRBJ1-2; weak D call: TRBD1 (5 bases). The CDR3 covers 16 residues. Per the germline V gene, CDR1 is SGDLS and CDR2 is YYNGEE. With 0 bases removed from V and 0 bases from J, the gap between germline ends came to 12 bases. CDR3 protein: CASSVGRAGANYGYTF. In DNA form, the CDR3 reads TGTGCCAGCAGCGTAGGGAGGGCGGGGGCTAACTATGGCTACACCTTC.

The chain recombines TRBV28 with TRBJ2-7; 10 positions agree with TRBD1. The CDR3 runs to 15 residues. Germline V lookup: CDR1 MDHEN, CDR2 SYDVKM. The J segment lost 6 bases and the V segment lost 2 bases, leaving 7 bases of the junction unmatched. CDR3: CASSLAGTGVFEQYF. CDR3 coding DNA: TGTGCCAGCAGTTTAGCGGGGACAGGGGTGTTCGAGCAGTACTTC. The variable domain in full, completed from reference TRBV28 and TRBJ2-7, reads DVKVTQSSRYLVKRTGEKVFLECVQDMDHENMFWYRQDPGLGLRLIYFSYDVKMKEKGDIPEGYSVSREKKERFSLILESASTNQTSMYLCASSLAGTGVFEQYFGPGTRLTVT.

The chain uses TRBV30 and TRBJ2-7; tentative D call: TRBD2 (5 bases). Germline-derived CDR1 and CDR2 are GTSNPN and SVGIG (reference sequence). The V gene lost 1 base and the J gene lost 1 base, with 8 bases spanning the gap. The CDR3 runs 13 residues. CDR3 nucleotide sequence: TGTGCCTGGAGTGAGGACTCGTCCTACGAGCAGTACTTC. As protein: CAWSEDSSYEQYF.